These 14 T cell receptor beta chains were sequenced from one sample in a study of T-cell memory formation after mild COVID-19. TCRdb itself ran the 5' RACE reads through MiXCR, one entry per CDR3 protein. Of tens of thousands of distinct CDR3 sequences in the sample, approximately 15% were seen once. The sequenced material came from PBMCs or a T cell subset sorted from them (not recorded which). The source is a man between 18 and 29 years old who had mild COVID-19 (a few samples of this study predate the infection). Cell type and time point are not known.

The chain employs TRBV10-3 and TRBJ2-3, with 11 bases fitting TRBD2. J gave up 5 bases and V 4 bases, and 14 bases lay outside the gene matches. This CDR3 region has 18 residues. Germline V CDR1 and CDR2: ENHRY, SYGVKD. The DNA for the CDR3 is TGTGCCATCAGTGTGCCTAGCGGGGGGCAAGGCCGGAGAGATACGCAGTATTTT. Its protein is CAISVPSGGQGRRDTQYF.

This clonotype showed up just a few times. The chain employs TRBV7-9 and TRBJ2-6; D remains ambiguous. The germline V gene encodes CDR1 SEHNR and CDR2 FQNEAQ (reference sequence). The length of the CDR3 is 16 residues. Trimming took off 5 bases at V and 2 bases at J, with 13 bases between the two ends. In DNA form, the CDR3 reads TGTGCCAGCAGCCCCACCTTAGGGACTGGGGCCAACGTCCTGACTTTC. It translates to CASSPTLGTGANVLTF.

The rearrangement uses TRBV7-9 and TRBJ2-5; 13 nucleotides match TRBD2. V trimming: 2 bases; J trimming: 1 base; junction bases outside the gene matches: 10. The CDR3 totals 19 residues. Germline V gene sequence: CDR1 SEHNR, CDR2 FQNEAQ (reference sequence). The DNA of the CDR3 is TGTGCCAGCAGCTTACTGACTAGCGGGGGGCCGGGTATCCAAGAGACCCAGTACTTC. Translating it yields CASSLLTSGGPGIQETQYF.

The gene calls are TRBV10-3 and TRBJ1-1, with unresolved D. The CDR3 is 14 residues long. The germline V gene encodes CDR1 ENHRY and CDR2 SYGVKD. V was trimmed by 2 bases and J by 6 bases, leaving 13 bases between them. CDR3 protein: CAISEGEGVSEAFF. In DNA form, the CDR3 reads TGTGCCATCAGTGAGGGGGAGGGCGTCTCTGAAGCTTTCTTT.

The rearrangement uses TRBV27 and TRBJ1-5; 7 bases map to TRBD1. The V gene's germline CDR1 is MNHEY and CDR2 SMNVEV (reference sequence). V gave up 3 bases and J gave up 2 bases; unmatched junction bases: 1. This CDR3 is built from 14 residues. Written as DNA, the CDR3 is TGTGCCAGCAGTTTTACAGGGGGCAATCAGCCCCAGCATTTT. Its protein product is CASSFTGGNQPQHF.

In its sample, this clonotype was seen a few times. The rearrangement uses TRBV27 and TRBJ1-2, with no clear D. Germline loops: CDR1 MNHEY, CDR2 SMNVEV (reference sequence). Trimming took 5 bases from V and 3 from J, leaving 13 bases between them. The CDR3 sequence is 14 residues long. The CDR3 DNA reads as TGTGCCAGCAGTGAGGGAATGCCTTACTATGGCTACACCTTC. Residues: CASSEGMPYYGYTF.

This clonotype was seen a single time. This chain links TRBV14 with TRBJ2-6; no clear D gene. V was shortened by 3 bases and J by 1 base, with 13 bases between the two germline ends. Germline values: CDR1 SGHDN, CDR2 FVKESK. The CDR3 totals 17 residues. The CDR3 bases are TGTGCCAGCAGCCACCCCCCCTGGGGTTCTGGGGCCAACGTCCTGACTTTC. It specifies CASSHPPWGSGANVLTF. Supplemented by reference TRBV14 and TRBJ2-6, the full variable domain reads EAGVTQFPSHSVIEKGQTVTLRCDPISGHDNLYWYRRVMGKEIKFLLHFVKESKQDESGMPNNRFLAERTGGTYSTLKVQPAELEDSGVYFCASSHPPWGSGANVLTFGAGSRLTVL.

In nucleotides, the CDR3 is TGTGCCAGTAACTCATATTTTGAGGGGGGGGATACGCAGTATTTT. Its protein product is CASNSYFEGGDTQYF. The chain links TRBV19 to TRBJ2-3; D may be TRBD2 (7 bases). Trimming removed 7 bases from V and 6 bases from J, with 20 bases in between. Germline V CDR1 and CDR2: LNHDA, SQIVND (reference sequence). There are 15 residues in the CDR3.

This clonotype showed up just a few times. The chain combines TRBV6-2 or TRBV6-3 with TRBJ1-2; D not resolved. Trimming cost V 3 bases and J 0 bases, with 11 bases left between them. Germline V gene lookup returns CDR1 MNHEY and CDR2 SVGEGT. The CDR3 has 15 residues. The CDR3 DNA sequence: TGTGCCAGCAGTTATGTCGGCAGTTCTAACTATGGCTACACCTTC. It specifies CASSYVGSSNYGYTF.

The chain combines TRBV5-1 with TRBJ2-7, with D possibly matching TRBD2 (6 bases). This CDR3 contains 12 residues. Germline lookup yields CDR1 SGHRS and CDR2 YFSETQ. V lost 7 bases to trimming and J lost 7 bases, with 15 bases between them. CDR3 DNA sequence: TGCGCCAGCTCCCCTGCGGGGCGGGAGCAGTACTTC. This codes for CASSPAGREQYF.

There are a few counts of this clonotype. The chain couples TRBV13 to TRBJ1-6, with D tentatively TRBD1 (5 bases). Germline V gene lookup returns CDR1 PRHDT and CDR2 FYEKMQ (reference sequence). The CDR3 loop spans 16 amino acids. Trimming pared 5 bases from V and 4 bases from J, leaving 15 bases between. CDR3 sequence reads: CASSSRVSGYNSPLHF. The CDR3 DNA sequence: TGTGCCAGCAGCAGCAGGGTTTCTGGTTATAATTCACCCCTCCACTTT.

This clonotype was picked up a small number of times. The chain employs TRBV9 and TRBJ2-3; D tentatively reads TRBD1 or TRBD2 (6 bases each). Germline V gene lookup returns CDR1 SGDLS and CDR2 YYNGEE. This CDR3 has 17 amino acids. The V end lost 3 bases, the J end lost 1 base, and 18 bases lay between the germline ends. As DNA, the CDR3 is TGTGCCAGCAGCGCCCGCGGGGCAGACAGGCGCACAGATACGCAGTATTTT. It is translated as CASSARGADRRTDTQYF.

As DNA, the CDR3 is TGCAGCGTTGTTTGGTTCGGTACTGAAGCTTTCTTT. As protein: CSVVWFGTEAFF. The chain couples TRBV29-1 to TRBJ1-1; D is ambiguous. Trimming shortened V by 4 bases and J by 5 bases, and 11 bases separated the two germline ends. The CDR3 runs 12 residues. Germline V gene data show CDR1 as SQVTM and CDR2 as ANQGSEA.

This clonotype was counted a few times. The V gene is TRBV5-6, the J gene TRBJ2-3; D is uncertain. The V and J ends lost 3 bases and 6 bases respectively, with 5 bases between them. Germline CDR1 and CDR2: SGHDT and YYEEEE. This CDR3 contains 11 residues. This CDR3 reads CASSWGDTQYF. The CDR3 DNA follows: TGTGCCAGCAGCTGGGGTGATACGCAGTATTTT.